The present T cell receptor beta chain was sequenced within a study of breast tumors, draining lymph nodes, adjacent tissues. Study conclusions and caveats: Luminal-like breast cancer showed significantly higher tumor–nontumor repertoire similarity than basal-like. Most tumor T cells seemingly derive from lymph node, then expand in tumor. Tumor TCR diversity was below lymph nodes but above nontumor tissue. Data only fit, rather than demonstrated, lymph node origin of most tumor T cells.

TCRdb fed the multiplex PCR reads into MiXCR, producing one record per CDR3 protein. The sample records tens of thousands of distinct CDR3 sequences, 55% to 80% being singletons. The CDR3 loop spans 16 amino acids. The J segment lost 6 bases and the V segment lost 5 bases, leaving 11 bases of the junction unmatched. On this clonotype itself: The target antigen is unknown.

The sequencing sample was made of tumor-adjacent breast tissue. This sequence originates from a female donor with breast cancer. Some clones in this sample may be carry-over from other donors' samples. The rearrangement joins TRBV12-3 or TRBV12-4 to TRBJ2-1; TRBD2 agrees at 9 bases. CDR3 region: CASSASGTSRGNEQFF. The CDR3, as DNA: TGTGCCAGCAGTGCCTCCGGGACTAGCCGAGGCAATGAGCAGTTCTTC.